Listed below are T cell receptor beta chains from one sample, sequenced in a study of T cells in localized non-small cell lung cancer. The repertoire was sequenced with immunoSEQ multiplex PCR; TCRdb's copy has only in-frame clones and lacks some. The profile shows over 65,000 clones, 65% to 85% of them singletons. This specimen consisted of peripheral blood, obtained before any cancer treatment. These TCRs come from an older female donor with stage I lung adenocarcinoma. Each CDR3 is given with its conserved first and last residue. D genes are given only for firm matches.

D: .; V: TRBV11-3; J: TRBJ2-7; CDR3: CASSPGTYEQYF
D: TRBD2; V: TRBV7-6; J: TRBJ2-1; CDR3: CASSLVLAGELRDNEQFF
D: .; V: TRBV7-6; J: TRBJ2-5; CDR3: CASSSPGLDIIGVKETQYF
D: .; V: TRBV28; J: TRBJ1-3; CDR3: CASSLAGLGGNTIYF
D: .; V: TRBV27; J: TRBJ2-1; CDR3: CASSLRDGREQFF
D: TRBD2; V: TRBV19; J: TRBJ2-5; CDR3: CASSRGLAGVQETQYF
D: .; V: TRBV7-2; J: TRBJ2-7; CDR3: CASSLGFYTGEQYF
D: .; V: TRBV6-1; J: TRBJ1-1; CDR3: CASSEKAVNTEAFF
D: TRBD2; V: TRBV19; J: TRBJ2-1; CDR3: CASKPSVGGIYNEQFF
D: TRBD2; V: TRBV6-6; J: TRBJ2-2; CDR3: CASGTSGRTGELFF
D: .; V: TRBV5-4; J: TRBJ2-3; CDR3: CASSLAEQRTDTQYF
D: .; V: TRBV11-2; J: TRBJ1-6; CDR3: CASNLTPNNSPLHF
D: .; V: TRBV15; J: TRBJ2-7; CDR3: CATSREFGPSGAREQYF
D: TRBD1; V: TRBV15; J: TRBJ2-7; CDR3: CATSRTTGGVRHEQYF
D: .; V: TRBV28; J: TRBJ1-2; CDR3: CASSLRGGQSSF
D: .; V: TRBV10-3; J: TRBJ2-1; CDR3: CAISLKPGTGGDEQFF
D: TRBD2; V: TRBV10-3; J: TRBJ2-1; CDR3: CAISGGTSGSPYNEQFF
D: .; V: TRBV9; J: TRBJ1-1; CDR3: CASKRGANTEAFF
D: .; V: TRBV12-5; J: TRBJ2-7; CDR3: CASGANGYEQYF
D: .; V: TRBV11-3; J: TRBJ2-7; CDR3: CASSLDFVGSYEQYF
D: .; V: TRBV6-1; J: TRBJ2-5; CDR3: CASSVGETQYF
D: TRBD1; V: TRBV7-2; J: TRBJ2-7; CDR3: CASSRSRTGKYEQYF
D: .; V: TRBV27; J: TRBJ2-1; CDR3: CASSLDWGAGEEYNEQFF
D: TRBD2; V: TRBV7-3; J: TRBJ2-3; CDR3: CASSLGRGANTDTQYF
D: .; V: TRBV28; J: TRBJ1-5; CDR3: CASSADGDVQPQHF
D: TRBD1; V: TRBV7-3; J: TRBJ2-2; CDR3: CASSLSQGSYVGELFF
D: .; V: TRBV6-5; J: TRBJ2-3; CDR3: CASSLSLRGYTQYF
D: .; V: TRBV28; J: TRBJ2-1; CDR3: CASSFLHGEQFF
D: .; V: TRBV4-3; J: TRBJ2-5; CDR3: CASSQVVGETQYF
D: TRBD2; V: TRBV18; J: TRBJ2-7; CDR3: CASSTGTSGLREQYF
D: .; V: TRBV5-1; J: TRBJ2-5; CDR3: CASSLTGSRETQYF
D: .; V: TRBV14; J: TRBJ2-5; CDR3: CASSPRVKAEETQYF
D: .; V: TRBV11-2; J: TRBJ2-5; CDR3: CASRAGTRETQYF
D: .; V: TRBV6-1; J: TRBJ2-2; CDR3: CASRTHFANTGELFF
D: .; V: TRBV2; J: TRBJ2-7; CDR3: CASTPDRSYEQYF
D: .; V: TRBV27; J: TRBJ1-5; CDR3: CASSPLAGTEYQPQHF
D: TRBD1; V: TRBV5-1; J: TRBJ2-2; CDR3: CASSFRTGGDAGELFF
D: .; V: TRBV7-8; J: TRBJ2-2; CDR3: CASSLSTITNTGELFF
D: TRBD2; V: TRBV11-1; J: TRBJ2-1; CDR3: CANSLTASGSYEQFF
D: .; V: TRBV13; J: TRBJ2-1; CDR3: CASSLPRAGVSEQFF
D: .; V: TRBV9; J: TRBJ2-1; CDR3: CASSPRDHNEQFF
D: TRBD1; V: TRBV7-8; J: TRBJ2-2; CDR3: CASSLNPGQVNTGELFF
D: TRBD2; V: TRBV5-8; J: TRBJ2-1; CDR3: CASSLGTGGSYNEQFF
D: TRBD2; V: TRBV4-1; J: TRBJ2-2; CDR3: CASSIAGDGTGELFF
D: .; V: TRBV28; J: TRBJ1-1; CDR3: CASSLVGPGYTEAFF
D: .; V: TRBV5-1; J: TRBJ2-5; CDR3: CASTAEGRGLSETQYF
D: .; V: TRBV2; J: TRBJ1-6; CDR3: CASSADSPRNSPLHF
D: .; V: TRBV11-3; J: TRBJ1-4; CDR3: CASSLDGEKLFF
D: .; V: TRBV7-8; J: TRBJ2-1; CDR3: CASSLFLARNEQFF
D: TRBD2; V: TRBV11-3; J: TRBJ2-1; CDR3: CASSLGGTRVNEQFF
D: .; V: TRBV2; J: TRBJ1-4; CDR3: CASSVRVLEKLFF
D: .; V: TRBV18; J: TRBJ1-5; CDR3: CASAQQAPLNQPQHF
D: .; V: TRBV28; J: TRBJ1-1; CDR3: CASSRPWATEAFF
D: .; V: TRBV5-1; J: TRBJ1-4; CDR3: CASSLIGDEKLFF